Listed below are T cell receptor beta chains from one sample, sequenced in a study of patients and donors after allogeneic stem cell transplantation. TCRdb redid the calling of the RT-PCR reads with MiXCR, one entry per CDR3 protein. Found here are about 89,000 distinct CDR3 sequences, 40% to 60% of them singletons; the top ten hold roughly 64%. Specimen: blood, either unsorted or a sorted T cell fraction (not recorded which). These receptors came from a human donor who was either an allogeneic HSCT recipient or a stem cell or donor lymphocyte infusion donor (not recorded which). It is not recorded whose cells these are; they may come from a transplant donor. CDR3s include the opening cysteine and the closing phenylalanine or tryptophan. The order of the fields is D gene, J gene, V gene, clone size, CDR3 DNA, CDR3 protein. The D gene is left open where the match is weak. The size field is filled for only some rows; it gives once, few, many or a size class.

NA TRBJ2-7 TRBV25-1 once TGTGCCAGCGTCACCGGGACCTGTGCCTACGAGCAGTACTTC CASVTGTCAYEQYF
NA TRBJ2-3 TRBV4-3 NA TGCGCCAGCAGCCACCGAGACGGGGGACGAGACACAGATACGCAGTATTTT CASSHRDGGRDTDTQYF
NA TRBJ1-1 TRBV28 few TGTGCCAGCAGTTTCGGGCCGGCGGACACTGAAGCTTTCTTT CASSFGPADTEAFF
TRBD1 TRBJ1-1 TRBV6-4 NA TGTGCCAGCAGTGACGGGCAGGGGGCCACTGAAGCTTTCTTT CASSDGQGATEAFF
NA TRBJ1-4 TRBV27 NA TGTGCCAGCAGTTTATCCCCTGCAACTAATGAAAAACTGTTTTTT CASSLSPATNEKLFF
NA TRBJ1-1 TRBV12-3/TRBV12-4 NA TGTGCCAGCAGTTTAGAGACAGGCGTACGGGTAAACACTGAAGCTTTCTTT CASSLETGVRVNTEAFF
NA TRBJ1-5 TRBV7-2 NA TGTGCCAGCAGCTTAGCCGGCTCAGTAGGTCAGCCCCAGCATTTT CASSLAGSVGQPQHF
NA TRBJ1-2 TRBV6-5 NA TGTGCCAGCAGTTACTTGAACGGGGGCGGCTTCACCTTC CASSYLNGGGFTF
NA TRBJ2-2 TRBV7-9 NA TGTGCCAGCAGTTCCCCCCGCCCGGGCCTCATCACCGGGGAGCTGTTTTTT CASSSPRPGLITGELFF
NA TRBJ1-3 TRBV14 few TGTGCCAGCAGCCAAACGTCCGCTGGAAACACCATATATTTT CASSQTSAGNTIYF
NA TRBJ1-3 TRBV12-3/TRBV12-4 NA TGTGCCAGCAGTCCTTACAGGGACTCTGGAAACACCATATATTTT CASSPYRDSGNTIYF
NA TRBJ1-1 TRBV6-2/TRBV6-3 few TGTGCCAGCAGTTTAAGGGTGAGGAACACTGAAGCTTTCTTT CASSLRVRNTEAFF
NA TRBJ1-1 TRBV7-9 NA TGTGCCAGCAGCACCCCAAACACTGAAGCTTTCTTT CASSTPNTEAFF
TRBD2 TRBJ2-1 TRBV19 NA TGTGCCAGTAGTCCGTCCGGAGGACTAGCGGGAAATGAGCAGTTCTTC CASSPSGGLAGNEQFF
NA TRBJ1-1 TRBV20-1 NA TGCAGTGCTAGTAGCTTCCGCTCCACTGAAGCTTTCTTT CSASSFRSTEAFF
NA TRBJ1-4 TRBV12-3/TRBV12-4 few TGTGCCAGCAGTCTACAGACAGGACTGCGAGAAAAACTGTTTTTT CASSLQTGLREKLFF
NA TRBJ1-1 TRBV5-1 NA TGCGCCAGCAGATATACAGGGAACACTGAAGCTTTCTTT CASRYTGNTEAFF
NA TRBJ1-2 TRBV20-1 few TGCAGTGCTAGGAGGGAGGATGGCTACACCTTC CSARREDGYTF
NA TRBJ2-3 TRBV12-3/TRBV12-4 NA TGTGCCAGCAGTTTAAGGGGGGGCACAGATACGCAGTATTTT CASSLRGGTDTQYF
NA TRBJ1-3 TRBV4-3 NA TGCGCCAGCAGCCAAGATACCATAAGCGGCTCTGGAAACACCATATATTTT CASSQDTISGSGNTIYF
NA TRBJ1-1 TRBV29-1 few TGCAGCGTTGGGGACGCCCTTGAAGCTTTCTTT CSVGDALEAFF
NA TRBJ2-7 TRBV7-9 NA TGTGCCAGCAGCCCGGACTCGGTTCAGGAGCAGTACTTC CASSPDSVQEQYF
NA TRBJ1-1 TRBV12-3/TRBV12-4 NA TGTGCCAGCAGATCCCAGATGGATGTAGAGACTGAAGCTTTCTTT CASRSQMDVETEAFF
NA TRBJ1-4 TRBV4-2 once TGTGCCAGCAGCCCTCTGGAGGGGGTGCGTGAAAAACTGTTTTTT CASSPLEGVREKLFF
NA TRBJ1-1 TRBV20-1 NA TGCAGTGCTAGAGCCGCGGCAGGGGCCCAGTTGAACACTGAAGCTTTCTTT CSARAAAGAQLNTEAFF
NA TRBJ2-1 TRBV29-1 NA TGCAGCGGAGCCGGGACCCGCGATAACAATGAGCAGTTCTTC CSGAGTRDNNEQFF
NA TRBJ1-1 TRBV28 NA TGTGCCAGCAGTCCTCCAGCCGCTGAAGCTTTCTTT CASSPPAAEAFF
NA TRBJ2-3 TRBV4-1 NA TGCGCCAGCAGCCAAGGCCAGGGGTGGTCCGATACGCAGTATTTT CASSQGQGWSDTQYF
NA TRBJ1-5 TRBV6-5 NA TGTGCCAGCAGCCCCCTGGTTAGCAATCAGCCCCAGCATTTT CASSPLVSNQPQHF
NA TRBJ2-5 TRBV6-5 NA TGTGCCAGCAGTTACCTAGGACCGAATAAAGAGACCCAGTACTTC CASSYLGPNKETQYF
NA TRBJ2-1 TRBV4-3 NA TGCGCCAGCAGCCAAGATGCTCGGAGTGAGCAGTTCTTC CASSQDARSEQFF
NA TRBJ2-7 TRBV29-1 NA TGCAGCGTTGAAGAAGGGGGGAGTGCCATCGACGAGCAGTACTTC CSVEEGGSAIDEQYF
NA TRBJ1-2 TRBV29-1 NA TGCAGCGTCGCGGCATCTGGCTACACCTTC CSVAASGYTF
TRBD1 TRBJ2-1 TRBV7-3 few TGTGCCAGCAGCCCATCTATGACAGGGGGCAGAGAGCAGTTCTTC CASSPSMTGGREQFF
TRBD2 TRBJ2-1 TRBV9 once TGTGCCAGCAGCGTCCGGGCCTCCTTTAGTTTAGCGGGAGGGAGCTCCTACAATGAGCAGTTCTTC CASSVRASFSLAGGSSYNEQFF
NA TRBJ1-5 TRBV6-2/TRBV6-3 NA TGTGCCAGCAGAAGGACAGACCTCAATCAGCCCCAGCATTTT CASRRTDLNQPQHF
NA TRBJ1-6 TRBV12-3/TRBV12-4 few TGTGCCAGCAGTTTAAGCGGGACCACCAATTCACCCCTCCACTTT CASSLSGTTNSPLHF
NA TRBJ1-5 TRBV12-3/TRBV12-4 NA TGTGCCAGCAGTTTTGGCCCGAGGCAGCCCCAGCATTTT CASSFGPRQPQHF
NA TRBJ1-5 TRBV7-2 NA TGTGCCAGCAGCTTAGTTGGTGACACCTCGCCCCAGCATTTT CASSLVGDTSPQHF
TRBD1 TRBJ1-1 TRBV28 NA TGTGCCAGCAGTCGATTGACAGGGGGCGCGATGAACACTGAAGCTTTCTTT CASSRLTGGAMNTEAFF
NA TRBJ1-1 TRBV7-6 NA TGTGCCAGCAGTCGGGACCCCAGGAGGACTGAAGCTTTCTTT CASSRDPRRTEAFF
NA TRBJ1-3 TRBV4-2 NA TGTGCCAGCAGCCAAGATGGCACCTACTCTGGAAACACCATATATTTT CASSQDGTYSGNTIYF
NA TRBJ1-2 TRBV3-1 few TGTGCCAGCAGCCAGAGCGGTGGCTACACCTTC CASSQSGGYTF
NA TRBJ2-4 TRBV12-3/TRBV12-4 NA TGTGCCAGCAGCGCTACAGTAGCCAAAAACATTCAGTACTTC CASSATVAKNIQYF
NA TRBJ1-3 TRBV4-3 NA TGCGCCAGCAGCCCAACAGGGAAGGGATCTGGAAACACCATATATTTT CASSPTGKGSGNTIYF
NA TRBJ2-1 TRBV28 once TGTGCCAGCAGTCTTGACAGACTCGAGCAGTTCTTC CASSLDRLEQFF
NA TRBJ1-2 TRBV29-1 NA TGCAGCGCGGCGGGCGCCCACTATGGCTACACCTTC CSAAGAHYGYTF
TRBD2 TRBJ2-4 TRBV12-3/TRBV12-4 NA TGTGCCAGCAGTTTACTAGCGGGAGGGCTAGCCAAAAACATTCAGTACTTC CASSLLAGGLAKNIQYF
NA TRBJ1-4 TRBV12-3/TRBV12-4 NA TGTGCCAGCAGTCCGGATACTCCGTATGAAAAACTGTTTTTT CASSPDTPYEKLFF
NA TRBJ1-1 TRBV4-2 NA TGTGCCAGCAGCCAAGCAGGTCCGGGACCGATGAACACTGAAGCTTTCTTT CASSQAGPGPMNTEAFF
TRBD2 TRBJ2-2 TRBV11-2 NA TGTGCCAGCAGTTTTAGCGGGACTAGGAGCACCGGGGAGCTGTTTTTT CASSFSGTRSTGELFF
NA TRBJ2-1 TRBV15 NA TGTGCCACCAGCAGAGGGCCGTGGGACTACAATGAGCAGTTCTTC CATSRGPWDYNEQFF
NA TRBJ1-3 TRBV20-1 NA TGCAGTGCTCCGAGAGGCAGGGAGGACTCTGGAAACACCATATATTTT CSAPRGREDSGNTIYF
NA TRBJ2-1 TRBV20-1 NA TGCAGTGCTAGGCGGGCTAATGAGCAGTTCTTC CSARRANEQFF
NA TRBJ2-4 TRBV5-6 once TGTGCCAGCATCCGTGCCCTGGGCAGGACGGACAAAAACATTCAGTACTTC CASIRALGRTDKNIQYF
TRBD1 TRBJ1-1 TRBV28 NA TGTGCCAGCAGGGACAGGGGGAACACTGAAGCTTTCTTT CASRDRGNTEAFF
NA TRBJ1-3 TRBV28 few TGTGCCAGCAGGGGCCCTGCTGGAAACACCATATATTTT CASRGPAGNTIYF
NA TRBJ2-7 TRBV27 NA TGTGCCAGCAGTTTATTGGACAGCTCTTACGAGCAGTACTTC CASSLLDSSYEQYF
NA TRBJ1-6 TRBV3-1 few TGTGCCAGCAGCCAAGAAGTCAGGGCACTCCTCCACTTT CASSQEVRALLHF